This entry lists 2 T cell receptor beta chains sequenced from one sample in a study of long-term antiretroviral therapy in people with HIV (dated by TCRdb to 2021 to 2024). The immunoSEQ hsTCRB v3.0 assay was used at survey level resolution to sequence the TRB variable region. Sourced from immuneACCESS, this table was stored by TCRdb with only in-frame sequences that have V and J called. A share of the clones is absent; for the studies checked, an unresolved V gene accounts for under half, and the remainder has no known explanation. The sample includes tens of thousands of clones, with 80% to 90% observed a single time. Less than 4.5% of the sample is taken by the ten largest. The material sequenced was unsorted PBMCs, taken 1.2 years after starting antiretroviral therapy. Every receptor here comes from a woman between 45 and 60 years old with HIV.

The chain uses TRBV4-2 and TRBJ2-5; D is unresolved. Trimming took 1 base from V and 4 from J, leaving 4 bases between them. CDR3 length: 12 amino acids. CDR1 and CDR2 from the germline V gene are LGHNA and YNFKEQ. As DNA, the CDR3 is TGTGCCAGCAGCCAAGTCTCAGAGACCCAGTACTTC. Translation: CASSQVSETQYF.

The rearrangement joins TRBV19 to TRBJ1-1; the D gene is possibly TRBD1 (6 bases). The CDR3 is made up of 14 amino acids. V dropped 0 bases and J dropped 3 bases, with 8 bases sitting between them. The germline CDR1 and CDR2 sequences are LNHDA and SQIVND (reference sequence). CDR3 protein: CASSIEGADTEAFF. CDR3 nucleotide sequence: TGTGCCAGTAGTATAGAGGGGGCGGACACTGAAGCTTTCTTT.